A selection of T cell receptor beta chains follows, all from one sample in a study of molecular identifiers for immune sequencing clone quantification. Each CDR3 protein gets one entry after TCRdb re-called the PCR reads with MiXCR. The sample consists of just under 650,000 distinct CDR3 sequences, around 20% of them appearing once. The sample taken for sequencing was naive CD8+ T cells from blood, with Jurkat cell RNA spiked in. These receptors were collected from a human donor in good health. Some libraries in this study had Jurkat cell RNA spiked in. The CDR3 runs from the conserved cysteine through the conserved F or W. A D gene is named only where the DNA matches it firmly. Not all rows give a size; the values are once, few, many and, for expanded clones, a class.

size: few; J: TRBJ2-7; D: -; V: TRBV5-6; DNA: TGTGCCAGCAGTCTCGGACAATTACGCGAGCAGTACTTC; CDR3: CASSLGQLREQYF
size: many; J: TRBJ2-5; D: -; V: TRBV7-2; DNA: TGTGCCAGCAGCTCGTCGACAGGTTATGAGACCCAGTACTTC; CDR3: CASSSSTGYETQYF
size: many; J: TRBJ2-5; D: TRBD1; V: TRBV6-2/TRBV6-3; DNA: TGTGCCAGCAGTTACTCCCGGGACAGGACCGGGGAGACCCAGTACTTC; CDR3: CASSYSRDRTGETQYF
size: many; J: TRBJ2-5; D: TRBD2; V: TRBV14; DNA: TGTGCCAGCAGCCAAGATCATACGGGGGGGCCTCTGGAGACCCAGTACTTC; CDR3: CASSQDHTGGPLETQYF
size: many; J: TRBJ2-7; D: -; V: TRBV7-2; DNA: TGTGCCAGCAGCTTAGCAGTCCTAGGCGGCTACGAGCAGTACTTC; CDR3: CASSLAVLGGYEQYF
size: many; J: TRBJ2-7; D: -; V: TRBV28; DNA: TGTGCCAGCAGTTTACCGGGACCCTACGAGCAGTACTTC; CDR3: CASSLPGPYEQYF
size: many; J: TRBJ2-5; D: -; V: TRBV4-3; DNA: TGCGCCAGCAGCCAAGCTCTCGTAGAGACCCAGTACTTC; CDR3: CASSQALVETQYF
size: few; J: TRBJ2-7; D: TRBD2; V: TRBV30; DNA: TGTGCCTGGAGTGAAGGACTAGCGGAGCAGTACTTC; CDR3: CAWSEGLAEQYF
size: few; J: TRBJ2-5; D: -; V: TRBV7-6; DNA: TGTGCCAGCAGCTTTCTCCGACAGTACCAAGAGACCCAGTACTTC; CDR3: CASSFLRQYQETQYF
size: many; J: TRBJ2-3; D: -; V: TRBV19; DNA: TGTGCCAGTAGTACACCACCTCTTGAGCAGTATTTT; CDR3: CASSTPPLEQYF
size: few; J: TRBJ1-3; D: -; V: TRBV15; DNA: TGTGCCACCAGCAGAGATTACCGAAACACCATATATTTT; CDR3: CATSRDYRNTIYF
size: many; J: TRBJ2-7; D: TRBD2; V: TRBV29-1; DNA: TGCAGCGTTGAAGATGAGGCGGGAGAAGTGTACGAGCAGTACTTC; CDR3: CSVEDEAGEVYEQYF
size: many; J: TRBJ2-3; D: -; V: TRBV28; DNA: TGTGCCAGCAGCTACTTTACGACTAGCACAGATACGCAGTATTTT; CDR3: CASSYFTTSTDTQYF
size: many; J: TRBJ2-1; D: -; V: TRBV12-3/TRBV12-4; DNA: TGTGCCAGCAGCAGAGGGGACCCCGGGTTCTTC; CDR3: CASSRGDPGFF
size: -; J: TRBJ2-1; D: -; V: TRBV29-1; DNA: TGCAGCGCTCTGACTATGGGTCCGGAGCAGTTCTTC; CDR3: CSALTMGPEQFF
size: -; J: TRBJ2-1; D: -; V: TRBV19; DNA: TGTGCCAGTAGTATGGGTGTTAGCTCCTACAATGAGCAGTTCTTC; CDR3: CASSMGVSSYNEQFF
size: few; J: TRBJ1-2; D: -; V: TRBV27; DNA: TGTGCCAGCAGGCCTGTCGGGGGCAGCTATGGCTACACCTTC; CDR3: CASRPVGGSYGYTF
size: few; J: TRBJ2-1; D: -; V: TRBV19; DNA: TGTGCCAGTAGTCCGGGACGGCAGTACAATGAGCAGTTCTTC; CDR3: CASSPGRQYNEQFF
size: many; J: TRBJ2-7; D: -; V: TRBV10-3; DNA: TGTGCCATCAGTGAGTCACTGGACACCCCGGGGGAGCAGTACTTC; CDR3: CAISESLDTPGEQYF